This TCR beta chain was recovered during a study of CD8 T cells in Susac syndrome. Study outcomes and limitations: An acknowledgment was made by the study that its TCR sequencing and HLA analysis involved relatively few individuals.

This clonotype was recorded once. Its target is not known. Germline CDR1 and CDR2: MDHEN and SYDVKM. V was cut by 3 bases and J by 4 bases, with 18 bases left in between. The CDR3 is 16 residues long. About 0.45 to 1 ug RNA was reverse transcribed with random hexamers. TCRdb re-called the immunoSEQ multiplex PCR reads through MiXCR, storing one row per CDR3 protein. The profile shows approximately 170,000 distinct CDR3 sequences, about 91% of them singletons. Healthy donors, matched for age and sex, constituted the control group. This clonotype was sampled from a human donor in good health. This rearrangement joins TRBV28 to TRBJ1-1, with unresolved D. The sequencing sample was made of CD4+ T cells from PBMCs. CDR3 sequence (DNA): TGTGCCAGCAGTTTGTTTTCGGGCCTAACGATCACTGAAGCTTTCTTT. Translated: CASSLFSGLTITEAFF.